This T cell receptor beta chain comes out of a study of blood T cell repertoires in COVID-19 (dated by TCRdb to about 2020). Some background on the complete study: The collaborator samples originated in the United States, Italy and Spain and spanned the acute and convalescent phases of COVID-19. The sample metadata nearly always contained a de-identified subject ID, COVID-19 status, age in years and sex. Samples were obtained from the ongoing ImmuneRACE study (first 160 participants) and from over 1,000 subjects provided by 6 global collaborators. Subjects who had been exposed to COVID-19, were actively infected with it, or had recovered from it provided the deeply sampled blood TCRbeta repertoires that made up the dataset. The repertoires were made available in a free public database intended to serve as a resource for research on the immune response to SARS-CoV-2. The material from the prospective study consisted of cDNA or gDNA derived from T cells, B-cell-depleted T cells, or PBMCs. Where available, HLA class I and class II types were obtained from metadata supplied by the sample provider rather than from assay-based typing. What the work shows at the level of the full study, not this receptor alone: The quantity of clinical and demographic metadata differed by source and by participant and was supplied without curation.

A note on this clone: The clone's antigen remains unknown. No base quality information exists; no much larger clone differs at one position.

The CDR3 spans 16 residues, from the cysteine through the phenylalanine. The only DNA kept is the CDR3, 48 bases in frame from the first base. Ends trimmed: V by 5 bases, J by 4 bases; bases unmatched to a gene: 8. CDR1 is given as LNHNV and CDR2 as YYDKDF, both from the germline V gene (reference sequence). Whole blood was collected in K2EDTA tubes by collaborating institutions according to the institutions' own protocols. For TCRbeta analysis, collaborators shipped samples as frozen whole blood, isolated PBMCs, or DNA extracted from either of those sample types. The immunoSEQ Assay, a bias-controlled multiplex PCR, was used to amplify TCRbeta CDR3 regions from genomic DNA. As for how the authors treated the data: The number of nucleated cells in each sample was estimated from the amplification of reference gene primers within the assay. Sequence reads were collapsed and filtered to measure the absolute abundance of every unique TCRbeta CDR3 rearrangement. For each sample, productive Simpson clonality was calculated by taking the square root of Simpson's diversity index across productive rearrangements. In its TCRdb copy, this immuneACCESS table keeps in-frame sequences only and misses some clones. Where compared with another copy, unresolved V genes explain less than half of these, and the others have no known cause. V and J calls and clone size come straight from that table; D and trimming were deduced from the DNA. The sample table contains approximately 300,000 clones; only one count was recorded for about 90% of them. The ten largest clones capture over 3.5% of the sample.

This chain joins TRBV15 to TRBJ1-5; 10 of the junction bases match TRBD1. Sequencing used peripheral blood. The receptor's source is a woman aged 40 to 50 with acute or convalescent COVID-19. In nucleotides, the sequence is TGTGCCACCAGCCTCAACCGGGACAGGGGTAATCAGCCCCAGCATTTT. The encoded protein is CATSLNRDRGNQPQHF.